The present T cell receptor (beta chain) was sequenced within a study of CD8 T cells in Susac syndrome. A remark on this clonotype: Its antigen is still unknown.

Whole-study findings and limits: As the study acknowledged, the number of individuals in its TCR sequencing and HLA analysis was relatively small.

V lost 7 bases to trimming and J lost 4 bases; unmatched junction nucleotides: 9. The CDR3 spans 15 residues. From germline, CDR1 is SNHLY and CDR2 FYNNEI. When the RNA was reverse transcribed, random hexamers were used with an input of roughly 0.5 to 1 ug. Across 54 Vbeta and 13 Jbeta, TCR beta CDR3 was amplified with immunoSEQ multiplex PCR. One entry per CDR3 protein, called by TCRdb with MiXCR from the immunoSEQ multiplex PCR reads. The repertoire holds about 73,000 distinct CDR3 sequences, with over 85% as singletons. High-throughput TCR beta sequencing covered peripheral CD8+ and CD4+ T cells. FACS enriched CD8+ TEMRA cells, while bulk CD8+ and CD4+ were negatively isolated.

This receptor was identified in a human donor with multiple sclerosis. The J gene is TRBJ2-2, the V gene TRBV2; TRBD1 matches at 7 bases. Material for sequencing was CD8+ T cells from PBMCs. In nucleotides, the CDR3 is TGTGCCAGCATACGGGGAAGGGGGCCCACCGGGGAGCTGTTTTTT. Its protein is CASIRGRGPTGELFF.